These T cell receptor beta chains were read from a single sample in a study of blood T cell repertoires in COVID-19. Sequencing was performed with immunoSEQ multiplex PCR; in TCRdb, only in-frame clones are kept and a portion is missing. The sample yields approximately 160,000 clones, 70% to 90% seen once. The sample consisted of peripheral blood. The receptors here all came from a man aged 55 to 70 who had recovered from COVID-19. The CDR3 runs from the conserved cysteine through the conserved F or W. The order of the fields is J gene, V gene, D gene, clone size, CDR3 protein, CDR3 DNA. A D gene is named only where the DNA matches it firmly. A row's size may be missing; if present it is once, few, many or a size class.

J: TRBJ2-1
V: TRBV6-4
D: TRBD2
size: -
CDR3: CASSDSIAGGHEQFF
DNA: TGTGCCAGCAGTGACTCGATAGCGGGGGGGCATGAGCAGTTCTTC

J: TRBJ2-7
V: TRBV11-2
D: -
size: -
CDR3: CASSQSPAGSSYEQYF
DNA: TGTGCCAGCAGTCAAAGCCCCGCGGGTAGCTCCTACGAGCAGTACTTC

J: TRBJ1-5
V: TRBV19
D: TRBD1
size: -
CDR3: CASSSTGGSQPQHF
DNA: TGTGCCAGTAGTTCAACAGGGGGCAGTCAGCCCCAGCATTTT

J: TRBJ2-3
V: TRBV9
D: TRBD2
size: once
CDR3: CASSVEASGGPTDTQYF
DNA: TGTGCCAGCAGCGTAGAGGCTAGCGGGGGTCCGACAGATACGCAGTATTTT

J: TRBJ2-7
V: TRBV6-2/TRBV6-3
D: -
size: -
CDR3: CASSFESPYEQYF
DNA: TGTGCCAGCAGTTTCGAGTCCCCCTACGAGCAGTACTTC

J: TRBJ1-1
V: TRBV19
D: -
size: few
CDR3: CASSRAGSMNTEAFF
DNA: TGTGCCAGTAGTAGAGCAGGCTCAATGAACACTGAAGCTTTCTTT

J: TRBJ2-3
V: TRBV5-6
D: TRBD2
size: -
CDR3: CAFTSGGTDTQYF
DNA: TGTGCCTTTACTAGCGGGGGCACAGATACGCAGTATTTT

J: TRBJ1-2
V: TRBV5-5
D: TRBD1
size: -
CDR3: CASSLEGQQHYGYTF
DNA: TGTGCCAGCAGCTTGGAGGGACAGCAGCACTATGGCTACACCTTC

J: TRBJ2-2
V: TRBV6-4
D: TRBD1
size: -
CDR3: CASSDQTGAVTGELFF
DNA: TGTGCCAGCAGTGACCAGACAGGGGCAGTCACCGGGGAGCTGTTTTTT

J: TRBJ2-3
V: TRBV6-5
D: TRBD2
size: -
CDR3: CASSIIAGGDTQYF
DNA: TGTGCCAGCAGCATAATAGCGGGGGGAGATACGCAGTATTTT

J: TRBJ2-1
V: TRBV19
D: TRBD1
size: -
CDR3: CASSRTGGGSYNEQFF
DNA: TGTGCCAGTAGTCGGACAGGGGGCGGTTCGTATAATGAGCAGTTCTTC

J: TRBJ2-1
V: TRBV7-2
D: -
size: -
CDR3: CASSLTGNEQFF
DNA: TGTGCCAGCAGCTTAACGGGTAATGAGCAGTTCTTC

J: TRBJ2-7
V: TRBV19
D: -
size: -
CDR3: CASSIRVTAYEQYF
DNA: TGTGCCAGTAGTATAAGGGTGACAGCCTACGAGCAGTACTTC

J: TRBJ1-1
V: TRBV2
D: TRBD1
size: -
CDR3: CASSVTGWHTEAFF
DNA: TGTGCCAGCAGTGTGACAGGGTGGCACACTGAAGCTTTCTTT

J: TRBJ2-5
V: TRBV6-5
D: TRBD2
size: -
CDR3: CASSYSGGGQETQYF
DNA: TGTGCCAGCAGTTATAGCGGGGGGGGACAAGAGACCCAGTACTTC

J: TRBJ2-2
V: TRBV7-9
D: -
size: few
CDR3: CASSPQANTGELFF
DNA: TGTGCCAGCAGCCCCCAGGCGAACACCGGGGAGCTGTTTTTT

J: TRBJ1-2
V: TRBV5-5
D: TRBD1
size: -
CDR3: CASSTGQGAYGYTF
DNA: TGTGCCAGCAGCACCGGACAGGGGGCCTATGGCTACACCTTC

J: TRBJ1-2
V: TRBV7-3
D: TRBD1
size: -
CDR3: CASSPQGGLDYGYTF
DNA: TGTGCCAGCAGCCCACAGGGGGGATTAGACTATGGCTACACCTTC

J: TRBJ2-3
V: TRBV9
D: TRBD1
size: -
CDR3: CASSVGGQGGDTQYF
DNA: TGTGCCAGCAGCGTAGGTGGACAGGGGGGAGATACGCAGTATTTT

J: TRBJ2-7
V: TRBV6-5
D: TRBD2
size: -
CDR3: CASKTSGGPRQYF
DNA: TGTGCCAGCAAGACTAGCGGGGGGCCAAGGCAGTACTTC

J: TRBJ2-3
V: TRBV7-9
D: TRBD1
size: -
CDR3: CASSFTGASTDTQYF
DNA: TGTGCCAGCAGCTTCACAGGGGCTAGCACAGATACGCAGTATTTT

J: TRBJ1-6
V: TRBV19
D: -
size: -
CDR3: CASSIDRSRAGRNSPLHF
DNA: TGTGCCAGTAGTATAGATCGTTCCCGAGCGGGGAGGAATTCACCCCTCCACTTT

J: TRBJ2-1
V: TRBV7-7
D: TRBD2
size: -
CDR3: CASSSSLAGGDNEQFF
DNA: TGTGCTAGCAGCTCTTCCTTAGCGGGGGGCGACAATGAGCAGTTCTTC

J: TRBJ1-6
V: TRBV29-1
D: -
size: -
CDR3: CSARTETYNSPLHF
DNA: TGCAGCGCGCGGACAGAAACCTATAATTCACCCCTCCACTTT

J: TRBJ2-3
V: TRBV12-5
D: -
size: -
CDR3: CASGHGSTDTQYF
DNA: TGTGCTAGTGGACATGGCAGTACAGATACGCAGTATTTT

J: TRBJ1-3
V: TRBV5-5
D: -
size: -
CDR3: CASSQGGARNTIYF
DNA: TGTGCCAGCAGCCAAGGGGGGGCGCGGAACACCATATATTTT

J: TRBJ2-1
V: TRBV7-9
D: TRBD2
size: -
CDR3: CASSVTSGGYNEQFF
DNA: TGTGCCAGCAGCGTGACTAGCGGGGGGTACAATGAGCAGTTCTTC

J: TRBJ1-3
V: TRBV7-2
D: TRBD1
size: -
CDR3: CASSTQQGALGNTIYF
DNA: TGTGCCAGCAGCACCCAACAGGGGGCGCTTGGAAACACCATATATTTT

J: TRBJ2-7
V: TRBV19
D: -
size: -
CDR3: CASSIDPDSSYEQYF
DNA: TGTGCCAGTAGTATAGACCCGGACAGTTCCTACGAGCAGTACTTC

J: TRBJ2-6
V: TRBV19
D: -
size: -
CDR3: CASSIGGANVLTF
DNA: TGTGCCAGTAGTATTGGCGGGGCCAACGTCCTGACTTTC

J: TRBJ1-4
V: TRBV19
D: TRBD1
size: -
CDR3: CATNPGGEKLFF
DNA: TGTGCCACAAACCCAGGGGGTGAAAAACTGTTTTTT

J: TRBJ2-1
V: TRBV2
D: TRBD2
size: once
CDR3: CASSWPGGSNEQFF
DNA: TGTGCCAGCAGCTGGCCGGGGGGGTCGAATGAGCAGTTCTTC